The 30 T cell receptor beta chains listed next were all sequenced from one sample in a study of shared clonotypes between healthy human individuals. CD45RO-negative, CCR7-positively selected cells formed the naive CD8 fraction, excluding terminally differentiated effector memory CD45RA+ cells. The data were produced by immunoSEQ multiplex PCR, yet TCRdb's version contains in-frame clones alone and is incomplete. In the table there are roughly 770,000 clones, just over 95% of which are singletons. The sequenced material came from naive CD8+ T cells sorted from blood. The source is a man aged 30-40 years in good health.

This chain links TRBV29-1 with TRBJ1-2, with a possible D match to TRBD1 (5 bases). Trimming cost V 4 bases and J 2 bases, with 17 bases left between them. The CDR3 runs to 15 residues. Germline V gene lookup returns CDR1 SQVTM and CDR2 ANQGSEA. In DNA, the CDR3 is TGCAGCGTTGGGGGCAGCAGTGCCGCCAACTATGGCTACACCTTC. It codes for CSVGGSSAANYGYTF.

CDR3 DNA: TGTGCCAGCAGTTTAGGTACTAGCGGGATCCCTGAGCAGTTCTTC. Protein sequence: CASSLGTSGIPEQFF. The chain recombines TRBV27 with TRBJ2-1, with 10 nucleotides matching TRBD2. Germline V CDR1 and CDR2: MNHEY, SMNVEV (reference sequence). J lost 9 bases, V lost 2 bases, and 7 bases had no gene match. This CDR3 has 15 residues.

V usage is TRBV7-2 and J usage is TRBJ2-7; possibly TRBD2 for D (6 bases). From germline, CDR1 is SGHTA and CDR2 FQGNSA. The V end was cut by 4 bases, the J end by 0 bases, with 22 bases between. This CDR3 has 18 amino acids. CDR3 bases: TGTGCCAGCAGCTCAACCCGGGGGACTCCCTCTTACTCCTACGAGCAGTACTTC. Its protein is CASSSTRGTPSYSYEQYF.

J is TRBJ2-1 and V is TRBV7-9, with TRBD1 matching over 7 bases. In germline, CDR1 is SEHNR, CDR2 FQNEAQ (reference sequence). V shed 3 bases, J shed 1 base, and the junction held 6 bases outside the gene matches. The CDR3 covers 16 residues. The CDR3 loop is CASSFSRDSSYNEQFF. In nucleotides, the CDR3 is TGTGCCAGCAGCTTTAGCCGGGACAGTTCCTACAATGAGCAGTTCTTC.

The chain couples TRBV7-9 to TRBJ2-7; 7 bases match TRBD1. The CDR3 is 14 residues long. From germline, CDR1 is SEHNR and CDR2 FQNEAQ (reference sequence). With V trimmed by 5 bases and J by 3 bases, 7 bases remained unmatched. CDR3 sequence: CASSPSTGDYEQYF. The CDR3 nucleotides read TGTGCCAGCAGCCCTTCTACAGGGGACTACGAGCAGTACTTC.

This rearrangement joins TRBV27 to TRBJ1-2; weak D call: TRBD1 (6 bases). CDR3 length: 15 amino acids. V lost 0 bases, J lost 8 bases, and 16 bases lay in between. Germline V lookup: CDR1 MNHEY, CDR2 SMNVEV (reference sequence). CDR3 loop: CASSLSRTAGEGYTF. DNA of the CDR3: TGTGCCAGCAGTTTATCGAGAACGGCAGGGGAAGGCTACACCTTC.

The chain combines TRBV10-1 with TRBJ2-7; 8 bases agree with TRBD1. The CDR3 loop spans 11 amino acids. Germline V gene lookup returns CDR1 WNHNN and CDR2 SYGVQD (reference sequence). The J segment lost 12 bases and the V segment lost 6 bases, leaving 7 bases of the junction unmatched. DNA for the CDR3: TGCGCCAGCAGCGACAGGGACAGGCTGTACTTC. The encoded protein is CASSDRDRLYF.

J is TRBJ2-7 and V is TRBV4-1; 7 nucleotides agree with TRBD2. From germline, CDR1 is MGHRA and CDR2 YSYEKL. Trimming at V came to 1 base and at J to 7 bases, leaving 10 bases not matched to a gene. The CDR3 contains 15 residues. Written as DNA, the CDR3 is TGCGCCAGCAGCCAAGCGCTAGCGGAGATGGGTGAGCAGTACTTC. Translated, it gives CASSQALAEMGEQYF.

This rearrangement joins TRBV7-9 to TRBJ2-2; 8 nucleotides align to TRBD2. Germline V CDR1 and CDR2: SEHNR, FQNEAQ (reference sequence). This CDR3 region has 15 residues. V shed 7 bases and J 6 bases; nucleotides not matched to a gene: 10. In DNA form, the CDR3 reads TGTGCCAGCACCCCTAGCGGGTCCGTGGCCGGGGAGCTGTTTTTT. Residues: CASTPSGSVAGELFF.

The chain's CDR3 is CASRLAGGAADTQYF. CDR3 in DNA: TGTGCCAGCAGACTAGCGGGAGGTGCGGCAGATACGCAGTATTTT. The chain employs TRBV19 and TRBJ2-3; 13 bases align to TRBD2. The CDR3 is 15 residues long. After removal of 9 bases from V and 4 bases from J, the junction contained 7 bases not matched to a gene. Germline V lookup: CDR1 LNHDA, CDR2 SQIVND (reference sequence).

The chain uses TRBV4-1 and TRBJ1-5; no definite D call. The length of the CDR3 is 15 residues. The V gene lost 2 bases and the J gene lost 2 bases, with 10 bases spanning the gap. The germline CDR1 and CDR2 sequences are MGHRA and YSYEKL. The CDR3 protein is CASSQLDGGNQPQHF. The CDR3 coding sequence is TGCGCCAGCAGCCAACTGGACGGGGGCAATCAGCCCCAGCATTTT.

The chain joins TRBV7-9 to TRBJ2-4; 11 nucleotides line up with TRBD2. Trimming took 7 bases from V and 3 from J; bases not matched to a gene: 8. Per germline, CDR1 SEHNR and CDR2 FQNEAQ (reference sequence). CDR3 length: 16 amino acids. The CDR3 coding sequence is TGTGCCAGCACCTCGGGACTAGCGGAGAGCAAAAACATTCAGTACTTC. It specifies CASTSGLAESKNIQYF.

The chain employs TRBV5-1 and TRBJ2-7, with D uncertain. Germline V lookup: CDR1 SGHRS, CDR2 YFSETQ. The length of the CDR3 is 15 residues. V was trimmed by 0 bases and J by 0 bases, leaving 10 bases between them. The CDR3 here is CASSLAVYSSYEQYF. The CDR3, as DNA: TGCGCCAGCAGCTTGGCCGTTTATAGCTCCTACGAGCAGTACTTC. Combining the CDR3 with reference TRBV5-1 and TRBJ2-7 gives the whole variable domain KAGVTQTPRYLIKTRGQQVTLSCSPISGHRSVSWYQQTPGQGLQFLFEYFSETQRNKGNFPGRFSGRQFSNSRSEMNVSTLELGDSALYLCASSLAVYSSYEQYFGPGTRLTVT.

This sequence joins TRBV15 and TRBJ1-1, with D unresolved. This CDR3 contains 14 residues. Trimming took 5 bases from V and 3 from J, leaving 13 bases between them. Germline V lookup: CDR1 LNHNV, CDR2 YYDKDF (reference sequence). The CDR3 region is CATSSREEYTEAFF. CDR3 DNA sequence: TGTGCCACCAGCTCGCGGGAGGAATACACTGAAGCTTTCTTT.

The chain is built from TRBV28 and TRBJ2-5; D ambiguous. Germline-derived CDR1 and CDR2 are MDHEN and SYDVKM. Trimming stripped 5 bases from V and 0 bases from J, with 10 bases between. There are 14 residues in the CDR3. The CDR3 coding sequence is TGTGCCAGCAGTCCCAACGACCACCAAGAGACCCAGTACTTC. Translating it yields CASSPNDHQETQYF.

The genes are TRBV19 and TRBJ2-1, with 14 nucleotides matching TRBD2. The germline gives CDR1 LNHDA, CDR2 SQIVND (reference sequence). With 1 base clipped from V and 8 bases from J, the junction kept 1 base outside the gene matches. The CDR3 runs 15 residues. CDR3 region: CASSIGLAGGHEQFF. The CDR3 DNA is TGTGCCAGTAGTATAGGACTAGCGGGAGGGCATGAGCAGTTCTTC.

This clone was seen just once. The rearrangement uses TRBV6-5 and TRBJ2-7; the match to TRBD1 covers 9 bases. V shed 4 bases and J 4 bases; nucleotides not matched to a gene: 8. The CDR3 loop spans 15 amino acids. CDR1 and CDR2 from the germline V gene are MNHEY and SVGAGI. The CDR3 nucleotides are TGTGCCAGCAGTTTCGGTCGGACAGGGGTTTACGAGCAGTACTTC. Translation gives CASSFGRTGVYEQYF.

Regarding this clone: Additional DNA sequences in this sample encode the identical CDR3. V usage is TRBV27 and J usage is TRBJ2-1; D unresolved. V gave up 3 bases and J gave up 0 bases, with 6 bases separating them. The CDR3 consists of 14 residues. Germline V lookup: CDR1 MNHEY, CDR2 SMNVEV (reference sequence). The CDR3 region is CASSLRPSYNEQFF. CDR3 nucleotide sequence: TGTGCCAGCAGTTTGAGGCCCTCCTACAATGAGCAGTTCTTC.

The V and J genes are TRBV2 and TRBJ2-7; possible D gene TRBD1, 5 bases. Germline V gene data show CDR1 as SNHLY and CDR2 as FYNNEI. With 9 bases removed from V and 0 bases from J, the gap between germline ends came to 15 bases. The CDR3 extends over 14 amino acids. The CDR3 bases are TGTGCCAGGGAAATGGACACAAACTCCTACGAGCAGTACTTC. Translation: CAREMDTNSYEQYF.

The chain uses TRBV10-3 and TRBJ2-7; perhaps TRBD2 as D (6 bases). Trimming removed 3 bases at V and 2 bases at J, with 11 bases between. This CDR3 contains 14 residues. The germline V gene encodes CDR1 ENHRY and CDR2 SYGVKD. The CDR3 region is CAISDLADAYEQYF. The CDR3 nucleotides read TGTGCCATCAGTGATTTAGCGGATGCCTACGAGCAGTACTTC.

Comments on this clone: This sample also contains other DNA sequences that code for the same CDR3. This rearrangement joins TRBV11-2 to TRBJ2-7; the D gene could be TRBD1 or TRBD2 (7 bases each). V lost 1 base, J lost 4 bases, and 11 bases lay in between. Per germline, CDR1 SGHAT and CDR2 FQNNGV. This CDR3 comprises 14 residues. The CDR3 nucleotides are TGTGCCAGCAGCTTAGGGCAGGGGGGGTACGAGCAGTACTTC. It translates to CASSLGQGGYEQYF.

J is TRBJ2-7 and V is TRBV5-8, with D maybe TRBD1 (5 bases). Trimming cost V 0 bases and J 2 bases, with 15 bases left between them. CDR1 is SGHTS, CDR2 YDEGEE, per germline. This CDR3 comprises 16 residues. The CDR3 loop reads CASSLGLGAATYEQYF. Here the CDR3 DNA reads TGTGCCAGCAGCTTGGGTCTTGGGGCAGCGACCTACGAGCAGTACTTC.

The chain is built from TRBV9 and TRBJ2-1; 7 nucleotides match TRBD1. The CDR3 is 16 residues long. The germline CDR1 and CDR2 sequences are SGDLS and YYNGEE. Trimming at V came to 5 bases and at J to 0 bases, leaving 8 bases not matched to a gene. The CDR3: CASRSGGEGSYNEQFF. DNA for the CDR3: TGTGCCAGCAGATCAGGGGGAGAGGGCTCCTACAATGAGCAGTTCTTC. The full variable domain, in which reference TRBV9 and TRBJ2-1 provide the parts outside the CDR3, is DSGVTQTPKHLITATGQRVTLRCSPRSGDLSVYWYQQSLDQGLQFLIQYYNGEERAKGNILERFSAQQFPDLHSELNLSSLELGDSALYFCASRSGGEGSYNEQFFGPGTRLTVL.

This sequence joins TRBV7-6 and TRBJ2-7; 9 bases align to TRBD1. Losses at the gene ends were 5 bases for V and 0 bases for J; bases not matched to a gene: 5. From germline, CDR1 is SGHVS and CDR2 FNYEAQ. The CDR3 spans 15 residues. The CDR3 DNA reads as TGTGCCAGCAGCATTACAGGGGGCGGCTCCTACGAGCAGTACTTC. Its translation is CASSITGGGSYEQYF.

The chain links TRBV30 to TRBJ2-7, with D tentatively TRBD1 (6 bases). V dropped 1 base and J dropped 4 bases, with 11 bases sitting between them. CDR1 is GTSNPN, CDR2 SVGIG, per germline (reference sequence). This CDR3 is built from 13 residues. The CDR3 nucleotides are TGTGCCTGGAGTGGGGGCAGGGGATACGAGCAGTACTTC. It codes for CAWSGGRGYEQYF.

The chain combines TRBV7-9 with TRBJ1-2, with TRBD1 matching over 8 bases. Germline V gene lookup returns CDR1 SEHNR and CDR2 FQNEAQ (reference sequence). CDR3 length: 15 residues. After removal of 5 bases from V and 4 bases from J, the junction contained 9 bases not matched to a gene. DNA for the CDR3: TGTGCCAGCAGCCACGGACAGGGCCTGATCTATGGCTACACCTTC. It is translated as CASSHGQGLIYGYTF.

This rearrangement joins TRBV28 to TRBJ2-3; D tentatively reads TRBD1 or TRBD2 (5 bases each). The CDR3 length is 16 residues. V was shortened by 6 bases and J by 0 bases, with 16 bases between the two germline ends. Germline loops: CDR1 MDHEN, CDR2 SYDVKM. CDR3 in amino acids: CASSQRGPSSTDTQYF. The CDR3, as DNA: TGTGCCAGCAGCCAGAGGGGACCTTCTAGCACAGATACGCAGTATTTT.

Concerning this clone itself: The sample contains more than one DNA sequence encoding this CDR3. The V and J genes are TRBV27 and TRBJ2-7, with D possibly being TRBD2 (5 bases). Trimming stripped 0 bases from V and 3 bases from J, with 6 bases between. This CDR3 region has 13 residues. Germline lookup yields CDR1 MNHEY and CDR2 SMNVEV (reference sequence). CDR3 coding DNA: TGTGCCAGCAGTTTATCGGGAGACTACGAGCAGTACTTC. Its protein product is CASSLSGDYEQYF.

Worth noting for this clone: The sample has other DNA sequences that encode this CDR3 too. V usage is TRBV30 and J usage is TRBJ1-3; D unresolved. Germline V CDR1 and CDR2: GTSNPN, SVGIG (reference sequence). The ends were cut back, 1 base at V and 0 bases at J, with 4 bases in the middle. CDR3 length: 13 residues. In nucleotides, the CDR3 is TGTGCCTGGAGTGGAGGCTCTGGAAACACCATATATTTT. The encoded protein is CAWSGGSGNTIYF. Full variable domain (rest looked up from reference TRBV30 and TRBJ1-3): SQTIHQWPATLVQPVGSPLSLECTVEGTSNPNLYWYRQAAGRGLQLLFYSVGIGQISSEVPQNLSASRPQDRQFILSSKKLLLSDSGFYLCAWSGGSGNTIYFGEGSWLTVV.

The V gene is TRBV5-4, the J gene TRBJ2-5; D unresolved. The germline CDR1 and CDR2 sequences are SGHNT and YYREEE (reference sequence). Trimming shortened V by 3 bases and J by 3 bases, and 9 bases separated the two germline ends. There are 13 residues in the CDR3. CDR3 coding DNA: TGTGCCAGCAGCTCACCGTTGGAAGAGACCCAGTACTTC. It translates to CASSSPLEETQYF.